This record looks at one T cell receptor (beta chain) sequence and its context. What it binds is not known. These data belong to a study of shared clonotypes between healthy human individuals. At the level of the study: The cohort comprised a couple of women and a few men. Their ages spanned 18 to 49 years. Study results and caveats: Clonotypes which were not shared had lower generation probabilities than clonotypes that all four donors shared.

It was 150 to 200 ng DNA, 33,000 or so T cell genomes, that sorted-subset replicate PCRs used. Assay: immunoSEQ multiplex PCR; the TCRdb copy retains only in-frame clones and omits some. This sample yields about 870,000 clones, of which about 92% are seen a single time; 24% belongs to the top ten. Trimming shortened V by 2 bases and J by 4 bases, and 8 bases separated the two germline ends. The CDR3 runs 13 residues. CDR1 is MDHEN, CDR2 SYDVKM, per germline. CD8 cells regarded as naive lacked CD45RO, were positively chosen for CCR7, and omitted terminally differentiated effector memory CD45RA+ cells.

Specimen: naive CD8+ T cells sorted from blood. The sequence derives from a man aged 25 to 40 in good health. The genes are TRBV28 and TRBJ2-5; D gene uncertain. The chain's CDR3 is CASSLDFSETQYF. CDR3 nucleotide sequence: TGTGCCAGCAGTTTAGATTTTTCAGAGACCCAGTACTTC.